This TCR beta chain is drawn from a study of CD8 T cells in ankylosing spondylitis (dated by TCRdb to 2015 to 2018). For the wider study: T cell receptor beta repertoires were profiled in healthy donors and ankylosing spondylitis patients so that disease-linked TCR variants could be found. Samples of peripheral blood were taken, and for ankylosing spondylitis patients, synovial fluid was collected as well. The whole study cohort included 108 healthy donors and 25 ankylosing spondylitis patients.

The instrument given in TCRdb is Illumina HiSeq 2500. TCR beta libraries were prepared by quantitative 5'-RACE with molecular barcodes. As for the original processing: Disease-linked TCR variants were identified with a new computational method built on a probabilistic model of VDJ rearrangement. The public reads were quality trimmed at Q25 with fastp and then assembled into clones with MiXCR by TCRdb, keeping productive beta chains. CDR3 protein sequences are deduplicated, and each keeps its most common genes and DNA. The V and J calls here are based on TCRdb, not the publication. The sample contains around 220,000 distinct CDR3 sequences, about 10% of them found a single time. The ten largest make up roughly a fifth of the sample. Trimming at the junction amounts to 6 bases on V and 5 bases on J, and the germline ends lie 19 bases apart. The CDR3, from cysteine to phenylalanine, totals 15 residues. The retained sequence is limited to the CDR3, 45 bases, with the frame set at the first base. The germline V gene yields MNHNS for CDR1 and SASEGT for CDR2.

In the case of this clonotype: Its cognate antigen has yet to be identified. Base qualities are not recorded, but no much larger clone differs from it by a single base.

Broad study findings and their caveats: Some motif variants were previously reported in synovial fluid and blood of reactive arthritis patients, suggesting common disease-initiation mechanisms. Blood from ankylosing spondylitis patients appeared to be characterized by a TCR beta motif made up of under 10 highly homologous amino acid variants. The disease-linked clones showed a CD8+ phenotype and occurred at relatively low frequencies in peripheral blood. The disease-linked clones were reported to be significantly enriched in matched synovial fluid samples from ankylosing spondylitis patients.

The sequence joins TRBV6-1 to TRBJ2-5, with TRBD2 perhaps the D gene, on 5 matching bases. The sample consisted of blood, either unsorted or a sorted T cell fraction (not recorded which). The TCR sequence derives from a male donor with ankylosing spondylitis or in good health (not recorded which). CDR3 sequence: CASRGVDQGQETQYF. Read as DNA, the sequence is TGTGCCAGCAGGGGAGTGGACCAAGGGCAGGAGACCCAGTACTTC.